Listed here is a single T cell receptor beta chain. Its cognate antigen is unknown. The data were obtained in a study of PD-1 blockade in classical Hodgkin lymphoma. General study points: Only CD4+ TCR diversity, not CD8+, had risen significantly by C4D1. Reported findings placed baseline TCR diversity lower in newly diagnosed patients (compared with healthy donors).

Every patient relapsed after autologous stem cell transplantation, and brentuximab vedotin exposure varied. This CDR3 has 15 residues. V lost 1 base and J 4 bases, leaving 14 bases between the germline ends. Germline values: CDR1 SEHNR, CDR2 FQNEAQ (reference sequence). Measured with immunoSEQ multiplex PCR; TCRdb has only the in-frame clones, and not every one. The table includes about 63,000 clones, more than 75% detected once. V gene TRBV7-9 combines with J gene TRBJ2-7; possibly TRBD1 for D (6 bases). The material was peripheral blood mononuclear cells (PBMCs), obtained before the second cycle of nivolumab. This receptor was obtained from a human donor with classical Hodgkin lymphoma. CDR3 in DNA: TGTGCCAGCAGCTTAGAGGTGGGGACAAATTACGAGCAGTACTTC. It yields the protein CASSLEVGTNYEQYF.